The entry below gives a single T cell receptor beta chain sequence along with its context. Original handling: Nucleated cell counts were estimated from reference gene primer amplification. The data were produced by immunoSEQ multiplex PCR, yet TCRdb's version contains in-frame clones alone and is incomplete. The V and J calls and the clone size are those of that table, but D and trimming were determined from the DNA. The table has around 140,000 clones, 60% to 85% seen once. The entry originates in a study of blood T cell repertoires in COVID-19. Study information: Samples came from the United States, Italy and Spain, spanning acute and convalescent COVID-19. Nucleic acid was either cDNA or gDNA, and it came from T cells, B-cell-depleted T cells, or PBMCs.

The CDR3 spans 15 residues. J was trimmed by 0 bases and V by 2 bases; bases with no gene match: 1. CDR1 and CDR2 (germline): MNHEY, SVGEGT. Sequences were obtained from peripheral blood. The chain employs TRBV6-2 or TRBV6-3 and TRBJ2-1, with TRBD2 identical over 7 bases. This receptor was obtained from a woman aged 60 to 75 with acute or convalescent COVID-19. In DNA, the CDR3 is TGTGCCAGCAGTTACCGGGACTACTCCTACAATGAGCAGTTCTTC. Its protein is CASSYRDYSYNEQFF.